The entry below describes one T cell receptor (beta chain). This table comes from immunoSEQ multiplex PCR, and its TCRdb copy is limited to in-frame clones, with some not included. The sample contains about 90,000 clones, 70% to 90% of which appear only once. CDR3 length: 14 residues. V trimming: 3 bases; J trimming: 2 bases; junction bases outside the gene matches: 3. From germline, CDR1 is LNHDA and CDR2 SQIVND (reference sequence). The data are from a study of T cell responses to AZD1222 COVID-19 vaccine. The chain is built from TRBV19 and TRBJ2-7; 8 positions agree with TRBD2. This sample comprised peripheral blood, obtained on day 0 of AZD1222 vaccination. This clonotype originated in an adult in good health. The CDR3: CASSITSGPYEQYF. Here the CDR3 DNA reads TGTGCCAGTAGTATTACTAGCGGTCCCTACGAGCAGTACTTC. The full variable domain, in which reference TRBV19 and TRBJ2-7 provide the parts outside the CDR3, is DGGITQSPKYLFRKEGQNVTLSCEQNLNHDAMYWYRQDPGQGLRLIYYSQIVNDFQKGDIAEGYSVSREKKESFPLTVTSAQKNPTAFYLCASSITSGPYEQYFGPGTRLTVT.